These 21 T cell receptor beta chains were all obtained from the same sample, sequenced in a study of shared clonotypes between healthy human individuals. Cells designated naive CD8 were CD45RO-negative and were positively selected for CCR7, with terminally differentiated effector memory CD45RA+ cells excluded. Clones were read by immunoSEQ multiplex PCR, and TCRdb kept only the in-frame ones, dropping some. The sample yields about 820,000 clones, roughly 92% seen once. The sequencing sample was made of naive CD8+ T cells sorted from blood. These receptor sequences come from a man aged 25-45 years in good health.

The chain links TRBV28 to TRBJ2-7, with D uncertain. Germline V CDR1 and CDR2: MDHEN, SYDVKM. V was shortened by 3 bases and J by 8 bases, with 14 bases between the two germline ends. The CDR3 runs to 13 residues. Written as DNA, the CDR3 is TGTGCCAGCAGTTTCGAGGCCCCCGGGCAGCAGTACTTC. Residues: CASSFEAPGQQYF.

The V call is TRBV6-5, the J call TRBJ2-7; D not resolved. The V gene's germline CDR1 is MNHEY and CDR2 SVGAGI. V lost 6 bases and J lost 5, with 20 bases in between. CDR3 length: 15 amino acids. CDR3 loop: CASRLLLRAQNEQYF. In DNA, the CDR3 is TGTGCCAGCAGACTTCTTCTGCGAGCCCAGAACGAGCAGTACTTC.

The V and J genes are TRBV9 and TRBJ2-5; D call uncertain. Between the trimmed V and J ends, which lost 1 base and 1 base, there was a span of 11 bases. The CDR3 contains 15 residues. Germline V CDR1 and CDR2: SGDLS, YYNGEE. CDR3 bases: TGTGCCAGCAGCGTATTGGTGGACGGCCAAGAGACCCAGTACTTC. Its translation: CASSVLVDGQETQYF. The full variable domain, completed using reference TRBV9 and TRBJ2-5, is DSGVTQTPKHLITATGQRVTLRCSPRSGDLSVYWYQQSLDQGLQFLIQYYNGEERAKGNILERFSAQQFPDLHSELNLSSLELGDSALYFCASSVLVDGQETQYFGPGTRLLVL.

About this clone: A junction end diverges from the germline sequence, so it may reflect a read error. The chain carries TRBV14 and TRBJ2-1; 8 bases are shared with TRBD1. The CDR3 runs to 17 residues. The germline V gene has CDR1 SGHDN and CDR2 FVKESK. The CDR3 region has the DNA TGTGCCAGCAGCCCCCTGTCGCGGGACAGGTCTTACAATCAGCAGTTCTTC. Protein sequence: CASSPLSRDRSYNQQFF.

The J gene is TRBJ2-7, the V gene TRBV9; 10 bases agree with TRBD2. Germline V gene data show CDR1 as SGDLS and CDR2 as YYNGEE. The ends lost 0 bases at V and 3 bases at J; junction bases unmatched: 3. The CDR3 length is 15 residues. The CDR3 DNA reads as TGTGCCAGCAGCGTAGCTAGCGGGAGCAACTACGAGCAGTACTTC. Translated, it gives CASSVASGSNYEQYF.

This chain joins TRBV21-1 and TRBJ2-1; the table names TRBD2, a call not compared with the DNA. TRBV21-1 is annotated as a pseudogene. This CDR3 comprises 17 residues. This chain's CDR3 is CASSKGASGRKYNEQFF. The CDR3 DNA follows: TGTGCCAGCAGCAAAGGGGCTAGCGGGAGAAAATACAATGAGCAGTTCTTC.

V and J are TRBV7-2 and TRBJ2-1; D is possibly TRBD1 (6 bases). Germline CDR1 reads SGHTA; CDR2 reads FQGNSA. This CDR3 region has 14 residues. V lost 6 bases and J 5 bases, leaving 14 bases between the germline ends. CDR3: CASSWDTAHNEQFF. The CDR3 DNA reads TGTGCCAGCAGTTGGGACACTGCGCACAATGAGCAGTTCTTC. Complete variable domain (other parts from reference TRBV7-2 and TRBJ2-1): GAGVSQSPSNKVTEKGKDVELRCDPISGHTALYWYRQSLGQGLEFLIYFQGNSAPDKSGLPSDRFSAERTGGSVSTLTIQRTQQEDSAVYLCASSWDTAHNEQFFGPGTRLTVL.

This clone was found once. The V gene is TRBV30, the J gene TRBJ2-7; 9 bases line up with TRBD1. Germline V CDR1 and CDR2: GTSNPN, SVGIG (reference sequence). The CDR3 has 15 residues. V lost 0 bases to trimming and J lost 4 bases; unmatched junction nucleotides: 7. This chain's CDR3 is CAWSVGGQGRYEQYF. The CDR3 DNA reads TGTGCCTGGAGTGTTGGTGGACAGGGGAGGTACGAGCAGTACTTC.

The rearrangement uses TRBV6-1 and TRBJ1-2; 7 bases agree with TRBD1. CDR3 length: 14 residues. J was trimmed by 4 bases and V by 4 bases; bases with no gene match: 6. The germline V gene encodes CDR1 MNHNS and CDR2 SASEGT. The CDR3 coding sequence is TGTGCCAGCAGTGGGGACAGCTTACTCTATGGCTACACCTTC. This translates into CASSGDSLLYGYTF.

The V gene is TRBV9, the J gene TRBJ2-1, with 11 bases matching TRBD2. The CDR3 spans 18 residues. V was clipped by 4 bases and J by 8 bases; unmatched bases: 17. Germline CDR1 reads SGDLS; CDR2 reads YYNGEE. CDR3 loop: CASSPAWASGRNADEQFF. CDR3 nucleotides: TGTGCCAGCAGCCCCGCTTGGGCTAGCGGGAGGAACGCAGATGAGCAGTTCTTC.

V gene TRBV6-5 combines with J gene TRBJ2-4; 9 bases are shared with TRBD1. Germline assignment: CDR1 MNHEY and CDR2 SVGAGI. Trimming took 5 bases from V and 3 from J; bases not matched to a gene: 2. The CDR3 is 14 residues long. The CDR3, as DNA: TGTGCCAGCAGTCCGACAGGGGGCAAAAACATTCAGTACTTC. It encodes CASSPTGGKNIQYF.

The rearrangement links TRBV6-1 to TRBJ2-1; 8 positions agree with TRBD2. CDR3 size: 14 residues. Germline values: CDR1 MNHNS, CDR2 SASEGT. V lost 6 bases, J lost 1 base, and 2 bases stayed unmatched. The CDR3 region is CASRERESYNEQFF. The CDR3 DNA sequence: TGTGCCAGCAGGGAGCGGGAGTCCTACAATGAGCAGTTCTTC.

V and J are TRBV19 and TRBJ1-1; D call uncertain. The CDR3 is 13 amino acids. Trimming shortened V by 6 bases and J by 4 bases, and 12 bases separated the two germline ends. Germline V gene lookup returns CDR1 LNHDA and CDR2 SQIVND (reference sequence). The CDR3 sequence is CASRRFPSTEAFF. The CDR3 DNA reads TGTGCCAGTAGACGGTTTCCCTCCACTGAAGCTTTCTTT.

The V call is TRBV28, the J call TRBJ2-7; 8 bases agree with TRBD2. The CDR3 loop spans 16 amino acids. The germline gives CDR1 MDHEN, CDR2 SYDVKM. The V gene end was trimmed by 5 bases and the J gene end by 2 bases; junction bases not matched to a gene: 11. Here the CDR3 reads CASSPQRLAKTYEQYF. The CDR3 coding sequence is TGTGCCAGCAGTCCGCAAAGACTAGCGAAAACCTACGAGCAGTACTTC. The full variable domain, in which reference TRBV28 and TRBJ2-7 provide the parts outside the CDR3, is DVKVTQSSRYLVKRTGEKVFLECVQDMDHENMFWYRQDPGLGLRLIYFSYDVKMKEKGDIPEGYSVSREKKERFSLILESASTNQTSMYLCASSPQRLAKTYEQYFGPGTRLTVT.

CDR3 DNA sequence: TGTGCCACCAGCAGAGACCGGGACAGGGGGACCGAGCAGTACTTC. Protein sequence: CATSRDRDRGTEQYF. V usage is TRBV15 and J usage is TRBJ2-7; 11 positions agree with TRBD1. CDR3 length equals 15 residues. V was pared by 0 bases and J by 6 bases, with 4 bases of the junction left unmatched. CDR1 and CDR2 from the germline V gene are LNHNV and YYDKDF (reference sequence).

J is TRBJ2-1 and V is TRBV10-2; 7 positions agree with TRBD2. Germline lookup yields CDR1 WSHSY and CDR2 SAAADI. The ends lost 7 bases at V and 9 bases at J; junction bases unmatched: 12. This CDR3 contains 14 residues. Here the CDR3 reads CASTPGLQMGEQFF. In DNA form, the CDR3 reads TGCGCCAGCACACCGGGACTACAAATGGGTGAGCAGTTCTTC.

This clone has only a few counts. The V gene is TRBV11-1, the J gene TRBJ2-1; the match to TRBD2 covers 7 bases. The CDR3 loop spans 16 amino acids. Germline CDR1 and CDR2: SGHAT and FQDESV (reference sequence). V was pared by 5 bases and J by 5 bases, with 12 bases of the junction left unmatched. The CDR3 reads CASSLGPGGSHNEQFF. CDR3 sequence (DNA): TGTGCCAGCAGCCTAGGTCCCGGCGGGAGCCACAATGAGCAGTTCTTC.

The gene calls are TRBV7-9 and TRBJ2-1; D gene unclear. Germline CDR1 SEHNR, CDR2 FQNEAQ (reference sequence). The CDR3 is made up of 19 amino acids. V lost 5 bases and J lost 0, with 23 bases in between. The CDR3 nucleotides read TGTGCCAGCAGCCCCGAATTCTCAGGTCGCAGCCACTCCTACAATGAGCAGTTCTTC. Protein: CASSPEFSGRSHSYNEQFF.

The V gene is TRBV28, the J gene TRBJ2-7; 10 nucleotides match TRBD1. The CDR3 has 13 amino acids. V trimming: 10 bases; J trimming: 6 bases; junction bases outside the gene matches: 9. CDR1 and CDR2 (germline): MDHEN, SYDVKM. DNA for the CDR3: TGTGCCATCCTTGGGGGACAGGGGCTCGAGCAGTACTTC. Protein product: CAILGGQGLEQYF.

The V gene is TRBV27, the J gene TRBJ2-1; 10 bases match TRBD2. The CDR3 has 12 amino acids. Germline V CDR1 and CDR2: MNHEY, SMNVEV (reference sequence). The CDR3 region is CASGLADNEQFF. Here the CDR3 DNA reads TGTGCGAGTGGACTAGCGGACAATGAGCAGTTCTTC.

The J gene is TRBJ2-7, the V gene TRBV27, with 12 bases fitting TRBD2. Germline CDR1 and CDR2: MNHEY and SMNVEV (reference sequence). Trimming removed 6 bases from V and 4 bases from J; junction bases left unmatched: 4. The CDR3 is 14 amino acids. The CDR3 nucleotides are TGTGCCAGCAGAGCCGGGACTAGCGGGTACGAGCAGTACTTC. It translates to CASRAGTSGYEQYF.